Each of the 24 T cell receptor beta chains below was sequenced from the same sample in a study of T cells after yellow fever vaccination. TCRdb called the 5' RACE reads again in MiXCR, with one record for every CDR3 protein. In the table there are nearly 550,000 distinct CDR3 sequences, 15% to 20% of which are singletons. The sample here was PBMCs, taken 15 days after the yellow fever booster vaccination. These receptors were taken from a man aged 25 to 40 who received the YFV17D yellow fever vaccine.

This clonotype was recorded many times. The CDR3 region has the DNA TGTGCCAGCAGTCATCGATCCCAGGCTGACTACGAGCAGTACTTC. This sequence encodes CASSHRSQADYEQYF. The gene calls are TRBV7-2 and TRBJ2-7; D gene unclear. This CDR3 has 15 amino acids. V was cut by 6 bases and J by 3 bases, with 18 bases left in between. Germline V gives CDR1 SGHTA, CDR2 FQGNSA.

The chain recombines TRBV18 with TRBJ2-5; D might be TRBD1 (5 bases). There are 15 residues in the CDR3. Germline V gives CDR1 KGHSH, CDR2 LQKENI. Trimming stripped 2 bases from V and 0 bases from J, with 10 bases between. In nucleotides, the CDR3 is TGTGCCAGCTCACCAGACAGTTGGTACCAAGAGACCCAGTACTTC. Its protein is CASSPDSWYQETQYF.

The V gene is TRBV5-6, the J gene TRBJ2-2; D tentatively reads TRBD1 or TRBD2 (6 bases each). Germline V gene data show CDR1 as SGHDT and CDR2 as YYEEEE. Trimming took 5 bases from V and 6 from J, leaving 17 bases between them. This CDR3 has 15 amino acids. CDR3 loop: CASRPRGLWSGELFF. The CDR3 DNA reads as TGTGCCAGCAGACCTCGGGGGCTATGGTCCGGGGAGCTGTTTTTT. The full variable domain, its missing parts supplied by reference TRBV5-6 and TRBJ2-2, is DAGVTQSPTHLIKTRGQQVTLRCSPKSGHDTVSWYQQALGQGPQFIFQYYEEEERQRGNFPDRFSGHQFPNYSSELNVNALLLGDSALYLCASRPRGLWSGELFFGEGSRLTVL.

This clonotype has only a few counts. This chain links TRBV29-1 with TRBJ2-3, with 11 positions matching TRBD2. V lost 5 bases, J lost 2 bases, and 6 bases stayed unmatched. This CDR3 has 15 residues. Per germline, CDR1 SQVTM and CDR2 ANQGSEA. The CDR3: CSVPGLAGFTDTQYF. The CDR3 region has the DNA TGCAGCGTTCCTGGACTAGCGGGTTTCACAGATACGCAGTATTTT.

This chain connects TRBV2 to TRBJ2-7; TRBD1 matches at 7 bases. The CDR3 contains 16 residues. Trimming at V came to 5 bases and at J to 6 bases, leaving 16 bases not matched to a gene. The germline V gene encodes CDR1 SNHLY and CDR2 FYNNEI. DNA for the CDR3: TGTGCCAGCAGTCAAGACAGGGCGTCGAGGGGCTTCGAGCAGTACTTC. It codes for CASSQDRASRGFEQYF. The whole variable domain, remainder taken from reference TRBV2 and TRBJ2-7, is EPEVTQTPSHQVTQMGQEVILRCVPISNHLYFYWYRQILGQKVEFLVSFYNNEISEKSEIFDDQFSVERPDGSNFTLKIRSTKLEDSAMYFCASSQDRASRGFEQYFGPGTRLTVT.

The CDR3 nucleotides are TGCAGTGCTAGGTCGATAGCGGGGGTGTACGAGCAGTACTTC. It is translated as CSARSIAGVYEQYF. The rearrangement uses TRBV20-1 and TRBJ2-7; 9 nucleotides align to TRBD2. The CDR3 runs 14 residues. After removal of 3 bases from V and 4 bases from J, the junction contained 7 bases not matched to a gene. Germline CDR1 DFQATT, CDR2 SNEGSKA (reference sequence).

The CDR3 loop reads CASSEAGRAGNEQFF. CDR3 in DNA: TGTGCCAGCAGTGAAGCGGGCAGGGCCGGAAATGAGCAGTTCTTC. The chain employs TRBV6-1 and TRBJ2-1, with a weak D call TRBD1 (5 bases). Germline CDR1 and CDR2: MNHNS and SASEGT. Between the trimmed V and J ends, which lost 0 bases and 7 bases, there was a span of 13 bases. The CDR3 runs 15 residues.

The CDR3: CAISVGEGNQPQHF. CDR3 coding DNA: TGTGCCATCAGTGTCGGGGAGGGGAATCAGCCCCAGCATTTT. The chain combines TRBV10-3 with TRBJ1-5; a weak D match, TRBD1 (5 bases). The V gene lost 4 bases and the J gene lost 4 bases, with 11 bases spanning the gap. The CDR3 runs 14 residues. In germline, CDR1 is ENHRY, CDR2 SYGVKD.

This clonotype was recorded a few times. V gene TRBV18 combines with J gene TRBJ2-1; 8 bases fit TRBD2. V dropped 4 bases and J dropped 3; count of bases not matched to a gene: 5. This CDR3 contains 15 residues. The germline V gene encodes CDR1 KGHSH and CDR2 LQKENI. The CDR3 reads CASSREREFYNEQFF. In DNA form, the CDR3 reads TGTGCCAGCTCACGAGAGCGGGAGTTCTACAATGAGCAGTTCTTC.

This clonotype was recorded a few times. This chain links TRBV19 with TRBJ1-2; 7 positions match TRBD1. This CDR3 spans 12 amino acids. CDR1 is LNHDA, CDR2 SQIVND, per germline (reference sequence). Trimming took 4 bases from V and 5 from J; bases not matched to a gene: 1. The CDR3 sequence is CASSNRGYGYTF. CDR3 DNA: TGTGCCAGTAGTAACAGGGGATATGGCTACACCTTC.

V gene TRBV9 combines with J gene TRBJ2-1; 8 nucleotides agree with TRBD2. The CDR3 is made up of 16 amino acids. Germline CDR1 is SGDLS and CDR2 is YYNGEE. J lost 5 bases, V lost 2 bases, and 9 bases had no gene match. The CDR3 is CASSVTNAGGHNEQFF. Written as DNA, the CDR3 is TGTGCCAGCAGCGTTACTAACGCGGGAGGTCACAATGAGCAGTTCTTC. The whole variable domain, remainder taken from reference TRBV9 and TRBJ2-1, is DSGVTQTPKHLITATGQRVTLRCSPRSGDLSVYWYQQSLDQGLQFLIQYYNGEERAKGNILERFSAQQFPDLHSELNLSSLELGDSALYFCASSVTNAGGHNEQFFGPGTRLTVL.

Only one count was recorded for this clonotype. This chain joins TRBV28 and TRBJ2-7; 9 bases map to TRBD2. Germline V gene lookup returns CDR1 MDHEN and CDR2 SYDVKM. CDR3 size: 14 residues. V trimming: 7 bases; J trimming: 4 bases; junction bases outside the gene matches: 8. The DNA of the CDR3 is TGTGCCAGCACTGCCCAAGCGGGAGGATACGAGCAGTACTTC. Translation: CASTAQAGGYEQYF.

The CDR3 DNA is TGTGCCAGCAGTTTAACTAGCGGGAGCCACCTACAAGAGACCCAGTACTTC. Translated: CASSLTSGSHLQETQYF. The V call is TRBV6-5, the J call TRBJ2-5, with 11 positions matching TRBD2. The CDR3 is 17 residues long. With 4 bases clipped from V and 2 bases from J, the junction kept 9 bases outside the gene matches. Germline CDR1 reads MNHEY; CDR2 reads SVGAGI.

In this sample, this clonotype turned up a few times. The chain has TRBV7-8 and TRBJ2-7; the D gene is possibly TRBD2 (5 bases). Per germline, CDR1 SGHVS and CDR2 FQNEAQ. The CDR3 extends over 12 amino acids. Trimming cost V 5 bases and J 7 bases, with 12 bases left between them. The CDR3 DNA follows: TGTGCCAGCAGCCCATTAGCGAGGGAGCAGTACTTC. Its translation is CASSPLAREQYF.

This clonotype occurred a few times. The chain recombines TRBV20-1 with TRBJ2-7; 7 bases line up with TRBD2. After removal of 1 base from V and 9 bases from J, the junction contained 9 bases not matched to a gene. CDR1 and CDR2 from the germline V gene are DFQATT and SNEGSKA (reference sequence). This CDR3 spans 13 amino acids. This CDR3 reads CSARGGSSFGQYF. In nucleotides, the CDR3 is TGCAGTGCTAGAGGCGGGAGCTCGTTTGGGCAGTACTTC.

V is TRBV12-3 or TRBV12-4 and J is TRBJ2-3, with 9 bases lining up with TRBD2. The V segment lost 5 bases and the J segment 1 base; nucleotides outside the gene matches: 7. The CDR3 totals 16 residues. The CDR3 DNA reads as TGTGCCAGCAGTGCGGCGCGGGGGGGGGGCACAGATACGCAGTATTTT. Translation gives CASSAARGGGTDTQYF.

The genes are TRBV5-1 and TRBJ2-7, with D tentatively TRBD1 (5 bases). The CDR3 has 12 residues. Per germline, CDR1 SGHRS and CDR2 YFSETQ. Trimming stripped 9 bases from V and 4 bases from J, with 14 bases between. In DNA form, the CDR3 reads TGCGCCACTGAAAAAGACAGTTACGAGCAGTACTTC. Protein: CATEKDSYEQYF.

The CDR3 region has the DNA TGTGCCAGCAGCGCAGCGGGAGTTCGAGAGACCCAGTACTTC. Translating it yields CASSAAGVRETQYF. The chain recombines TRBV7-2 with TRBJ2-5; 8 nucleotides agree with TRBD2. Unmatched junction bases numbered 6, after V lost 5 bases and J lost 4 bases. Germline CDR1 and CDR2: SGHTA and FQGNSA. The CDR3 has 14 residues.

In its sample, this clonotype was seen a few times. The DNA for the CDR3 is TGCGCCAGCAGCACCGGACAGAACGGGGGCACAGATACGCAGTATTTT. This codes for CASSTGQNGGTDTQYF. This chain uses TRBV5-1 with TRBJ2-3, with D perhaps matching TRBD1 (6 bases). V was shortened by 4 bases and J by 1 base, with 16 bases between the two germline ends. The germline CDR1 and CDR2 sequences are SGHRS and YFSETQ. The CDR3 loop spans 16 amino acids.

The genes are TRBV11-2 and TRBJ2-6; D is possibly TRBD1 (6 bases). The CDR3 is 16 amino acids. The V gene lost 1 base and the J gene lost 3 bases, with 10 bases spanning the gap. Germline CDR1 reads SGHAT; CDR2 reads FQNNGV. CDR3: CASSLAGVIGANVLTF. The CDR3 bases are TGTGCCAGCAGCTTAGCAGGGGTGATTGGGGCCAACGTCCTGACTTTC. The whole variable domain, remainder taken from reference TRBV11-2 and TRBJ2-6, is EAGVAQSPRYKIIEKRQSVAFWCNPISGHATLYWYQQILGQGPKLLIQFQNNGVVDDSQLPKDRFSAERLKGVDSTLKIQPAKLEDSAVYLCASSLAGVIGANVLTFGAGSRLTVL.

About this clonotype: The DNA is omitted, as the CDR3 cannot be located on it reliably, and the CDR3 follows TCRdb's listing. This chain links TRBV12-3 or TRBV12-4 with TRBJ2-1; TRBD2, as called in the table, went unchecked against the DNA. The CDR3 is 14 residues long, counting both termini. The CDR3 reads CASILGTSGDEQFF.

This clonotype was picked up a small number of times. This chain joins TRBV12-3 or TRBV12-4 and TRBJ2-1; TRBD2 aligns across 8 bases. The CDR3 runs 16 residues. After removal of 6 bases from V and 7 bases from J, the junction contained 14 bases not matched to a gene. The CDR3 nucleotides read TGTGCCAGCAGCTCCTCCACCAAGCGGGAGAGGAATGAGCAGTTCTTC. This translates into CASSSSTKRERNEQFF.

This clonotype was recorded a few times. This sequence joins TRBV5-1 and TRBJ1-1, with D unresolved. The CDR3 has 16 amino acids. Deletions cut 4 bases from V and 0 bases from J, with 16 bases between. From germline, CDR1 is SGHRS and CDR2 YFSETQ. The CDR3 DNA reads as TGCGCCAGCAGCCTGCTCCCCCGGCAAGTGAACACTGAAGCTTTCTTT. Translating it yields CASSLLPRQVNTEAFF.

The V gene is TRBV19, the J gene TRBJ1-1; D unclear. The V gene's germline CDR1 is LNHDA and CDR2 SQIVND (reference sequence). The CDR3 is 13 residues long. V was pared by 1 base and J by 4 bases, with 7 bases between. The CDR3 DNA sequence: TGTGCCAGTAGTATAGCGGGATCCACTGAAGCTTTCTTT. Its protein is CASSIAGSTEAFF.